Listed below are T cell receptor beta chains from one sample, sequenced in a study of cytomegalovirus exposure and HLA in healthy donors. Measured with immunoSEQ multiplex PCR; TCRdb has only the in-frame clones, and not every one. The repertoire includes more than 150,000 clones, approximately 80% of them detected once, and 1.4% sits in the top ten. Sequenced material: PBMCs. These receptors originate from a girl aged 10-17 years in good health and CMV-seropositive. Each CDR3 is given without its conserved first and last residue. Clone size is not always given. Where it is, it says once, few, many or a class for expanded clones.

clone size: -; V gene: TRBV7-9; CDR3 protein: ASRRDSFSDSPLH
clone size: -; V gene: TRBV7-9; CDR3 protein: ASSLAGRDYGYT
clone size: -; V gene: TRBV30; CDR3 protein: AWSEDTGVYEAF
clone size: -; V gene: TRBV18; CDR3 protein: ASSPQARDEQF
clone size: -; V gene: TRBV4-3; CDR3 protein: ASSFSTGHYEQY
clone size: -; V gene: TRBV11-2; CDR3 protein: ASSLEGVYNEQF
clone size: -; V gene: TRBV9; CDR3 protein: ASSVEPLAHEQY
clone size: once; V gene: TRBV4-3; CDR3 protein: ASSQDPGQENTDTQY
clone size: -; V gene: TRBV6-1; CDR3 protein: ASSVRTGGAGTEAF
clone size: -; V gene: TRBV19; CDR3 protein: ASSMVDYGYT
clone size: -; V gene: TRBV7-2; CDR3 protein: ASSTRHESHNQPQH
clone size: -; V gene: TRBV6-6; CDR3 protein: ASSSRQLSGNTIY
clone size: -; V gene: TRBV5-1; CDR3 protein: ASSLEGTGKGHYGYT
clone size: -; V gene: TRBV27; CDR3 protein: ASSLSQGDTGELF
clone size: -; V gene: TRBV7-6; CDR3 protein: ASSLAWLQETQY
clone size: -; V gene: TRBV5-1; CDR3 protein: ASSPRLGVRNEQF
clone size: -; V gene: TRBV5-1; CDR3 protein: ASSPGLAGAQGSYEQY
clone size: -; V gene: TRBV6-6; CDR3 protein: ASRTGTDTQY
clone size: -; V gene: TRBV4-3; CDR3 protein: ASSPDRSSGNTIY
clone size: few; V gene: TRBV19; CDR3 protein: ASSIVTSGSETQY
clone size: -; V gene: TRBV4-1; CDR3 protein: ASSQDHPESQPQH
clone size: -; V gene: TRBV2; CDR3 protein: ASSGREAGNTIY
clone size: -; V gene: TRBV2; CDR3 protein: ASSRFTGSVYGYT
clone size: -; V gene: TRBV27; CDR3 protein: ASSLFMNTEAF
clone size: -; V gene: TRBV6-5; CDR3 protein: ASSGQGTGELF
clone size: -; V gene: TRBV10-1; CDR3 protein: ASSEYTGSASYEQY
clone size: -; V gene: TRBV6-5; CDR3 protein: ASSYASGGNTEAF
clone size: -; V gene: TRBV6-4; CDR3 protein: ASSAGQGAYNEQF
clone size: -; V gene: TRBV6-1; CDR3 protein: ASSELAPDTQY
clone size: -; V gene: TRBV4-2; CDR3 protein: ASSQDPDGSGNTIY
clone size: -; V gene: TRBV27; CDR3 protein: ASSLSRGMSTEAF
clone size: -; V gene: TRBV6-4; CDR3 protein: ASSVLDRHGGYT
clone size: -; V gene: TRBV19; CDR3 protein: ASSSSTGGRAYEQY
clone size: -; V gene: TRBV6-1; CDR3 protein: ASSVDSRDIQY
clone size: -; V gene: TRBV7-2; CDR3 protein: ASSPPRGRSGDPPLQF
clone size: -; V gene: TRBV27; CDR3 protein: ASSPLGGGVTDTQY
clone size: -; V gene: TRBV25-1; CDR3 protein: ASSDPGVSGANVLT
clone size: -; V gene: TRBV7-9; CDR3 protein: ASSLFSPFLTDTQY
clone size: few; V gene: TRBV6-1; CDR3 protein: ASSEARRRTGRTDTQY
clone size: -; V gene: TRBV27; CDR3 protein: ASSLSPGGPYEQY
clone size: few; V gene: TRBV10-3; CDR3 protein: AISLAGAVDTQY
clone size: -; V gene: TRBV7-7; CDR3 protein: ASSLEWGRSYNEQF
clone size: -; V gene: TRBV7-3; CDR3 protein: ASSLNGQGSTEAF
clone size: few; V gene: TRBV6-1; CDR3 protein: ASRWGTGGTQPQH
clone size: -; V gene: TRBV12-5; CDR3 protein: ASGLQMNTEAF
clone size: -; V gene: TRBV2; CDR3 protein: ASTLGDRDFYEQY
clone size: -; V gene: TRBV30; CDR3 protein: AWRAGGAGVRETQY
clone size: -; V gene: TRBV2; CDR3 protein: ASRSSLASGPYEQY
clone size: -; V gene: TRBV27; CDR3 protein: ASRDIAKNIQY
clone size: -; V gene: TRBV27; CDR3 protein: ASRSSPGGHLEQY
clone size: -; V gene: TRBV10-1; CDR3 protein: ASSQDRVYGYT